This T cell receptor beta chain derives from a study of T cells in lung cancer brain metastases (dated by TCRdb to 2017 to 2018). Context from the whole study: About 85% of the 20 patients had a history of tobacco use, with a median of around 38 pack-years. Nine tenths of the roughly 20 patients received no interval therapy between primary and metastasis resection. The median interval between acquisition of the primary specimen and acquisition of the brain metastasis specimen was more than 300 days. The study compared TCR beta CDR3 repertoires between fully resected primary non-small cell lung cancers and paired brain metastases. The cohort comprised some 20 patients contributing roughly 40 specimens, one primary lung lesion and one brain metastasis each. A median age at first diagnosis of over 55 years was recorded for the patients, of whom about 9 were male and under 12 were female. Primary and metastatic specimens both had an average DNA integrity number of 3.5 to 4, with no significant difference between the two sites.

Patients had resection either for delayed recurrence of a solitary brain metastasis or for synchronous oligometastatic disease. To avoid including cancers other than NSCLC, any patient with a history of multiple malignancies was excluded. Tumor areas were macrodissected from 5 or 6 deparaffinized roughly 10 um unstained sections under guidance from marked H&E slides. Every specimen was formalin-fixed and paraffin-embedded (FFPE). The AllPrep DNA/RNA FFPE Kit was used to extract genomic DNA. Study-wide conclusions, independent of this receptor: Most clones were specific to a single lesion, and paired lesions overlapped only to a limited degree (mean Morisita index 0.23). A significantly larger repertoire fraction was made up by the ten most abundant clones in brain metastases than in primaries, which was suggestive of clonal expansion. DNA fragmentation in the FFPE samples may have kept the complete infiltrating T cell repertoire from being retrieved. Significantly fewer unique productive clones were found in brain metastases than in paired primaries (median approximately 1,500 versus 4,300). Effects of preoperative corticosteroids on T cell infiltration in brain metastases could not be controlled.

Between roughly 2.24 and 5.5 ug genomic DNA was input per sample, with paired samples receiving equal DNA input. TCR beta libraries were built with the immunoSEQ hsTCRbeta Kit using multiplexed V and J gene primers in two PCR steps. Pooled libraries with positive and negative controls were sequenced on an Illumina MiSeq using a 100-cycle paired-end protocol. Per the authors' processing: The immunoSEQ vendor processed the raw data into normalized, annotated TCR beta repertoire reports. Richness was counted as unique clones by nucleotide sequence, and total richness was extrapolated with the iChao1 and Efron-Thisted estimators. Paired lesions were characterized and compared using Pielou's evenness, Simpson's index, top-ten clone proportional abundance, and the Morisita overlap index. TCRdb mirrors the immuneACCESS table, restricted to in-frame sequences. Some clones are absent from its copies; in checked studies, under half trace to an unresolved V gene, and the reason for the others is unknown. V and J calls and clone size are copied from that table; D and trimming were computed from the DNA. This sample gives around 2,200 clones in total; 85% to 95% of them show up just once. 4.5% to 5.5% of the sample is taken by the ten largest.

Regarding this clone: Its antigen is currently not known. Base qualities were left out, and no much larger clone turns up one base away.

From a lookup of the germline V gene, CDR1 and CDR2 are MDHEN and SYDVKM. V is shortened by 5 bases, J by 12 bases, and the region joining them spans 11 bases. The CDR3 goes from the cysteine to the phenylalanine over 11 residues. The sequence is cut down to CDR3 DNA, 33 bases in frame from base 1. This clonotype was obtained from a woman under 40 with non-small cell lung cancer. In this chain, TRBV28 is recombined with TRBJ1-5, and TRBD1 may be the D gene, going by 5 matching bases. The sequenced sample was tumor tissue from the primary lung tumor. The cell subset or site label on this specimen signifies: primary lung cancer lesion. Here is the DNA: TGTGCCAGCAGTCCTCGGGGGATCCAGCATTTT. Its product reads: CASSPRGIQHF.